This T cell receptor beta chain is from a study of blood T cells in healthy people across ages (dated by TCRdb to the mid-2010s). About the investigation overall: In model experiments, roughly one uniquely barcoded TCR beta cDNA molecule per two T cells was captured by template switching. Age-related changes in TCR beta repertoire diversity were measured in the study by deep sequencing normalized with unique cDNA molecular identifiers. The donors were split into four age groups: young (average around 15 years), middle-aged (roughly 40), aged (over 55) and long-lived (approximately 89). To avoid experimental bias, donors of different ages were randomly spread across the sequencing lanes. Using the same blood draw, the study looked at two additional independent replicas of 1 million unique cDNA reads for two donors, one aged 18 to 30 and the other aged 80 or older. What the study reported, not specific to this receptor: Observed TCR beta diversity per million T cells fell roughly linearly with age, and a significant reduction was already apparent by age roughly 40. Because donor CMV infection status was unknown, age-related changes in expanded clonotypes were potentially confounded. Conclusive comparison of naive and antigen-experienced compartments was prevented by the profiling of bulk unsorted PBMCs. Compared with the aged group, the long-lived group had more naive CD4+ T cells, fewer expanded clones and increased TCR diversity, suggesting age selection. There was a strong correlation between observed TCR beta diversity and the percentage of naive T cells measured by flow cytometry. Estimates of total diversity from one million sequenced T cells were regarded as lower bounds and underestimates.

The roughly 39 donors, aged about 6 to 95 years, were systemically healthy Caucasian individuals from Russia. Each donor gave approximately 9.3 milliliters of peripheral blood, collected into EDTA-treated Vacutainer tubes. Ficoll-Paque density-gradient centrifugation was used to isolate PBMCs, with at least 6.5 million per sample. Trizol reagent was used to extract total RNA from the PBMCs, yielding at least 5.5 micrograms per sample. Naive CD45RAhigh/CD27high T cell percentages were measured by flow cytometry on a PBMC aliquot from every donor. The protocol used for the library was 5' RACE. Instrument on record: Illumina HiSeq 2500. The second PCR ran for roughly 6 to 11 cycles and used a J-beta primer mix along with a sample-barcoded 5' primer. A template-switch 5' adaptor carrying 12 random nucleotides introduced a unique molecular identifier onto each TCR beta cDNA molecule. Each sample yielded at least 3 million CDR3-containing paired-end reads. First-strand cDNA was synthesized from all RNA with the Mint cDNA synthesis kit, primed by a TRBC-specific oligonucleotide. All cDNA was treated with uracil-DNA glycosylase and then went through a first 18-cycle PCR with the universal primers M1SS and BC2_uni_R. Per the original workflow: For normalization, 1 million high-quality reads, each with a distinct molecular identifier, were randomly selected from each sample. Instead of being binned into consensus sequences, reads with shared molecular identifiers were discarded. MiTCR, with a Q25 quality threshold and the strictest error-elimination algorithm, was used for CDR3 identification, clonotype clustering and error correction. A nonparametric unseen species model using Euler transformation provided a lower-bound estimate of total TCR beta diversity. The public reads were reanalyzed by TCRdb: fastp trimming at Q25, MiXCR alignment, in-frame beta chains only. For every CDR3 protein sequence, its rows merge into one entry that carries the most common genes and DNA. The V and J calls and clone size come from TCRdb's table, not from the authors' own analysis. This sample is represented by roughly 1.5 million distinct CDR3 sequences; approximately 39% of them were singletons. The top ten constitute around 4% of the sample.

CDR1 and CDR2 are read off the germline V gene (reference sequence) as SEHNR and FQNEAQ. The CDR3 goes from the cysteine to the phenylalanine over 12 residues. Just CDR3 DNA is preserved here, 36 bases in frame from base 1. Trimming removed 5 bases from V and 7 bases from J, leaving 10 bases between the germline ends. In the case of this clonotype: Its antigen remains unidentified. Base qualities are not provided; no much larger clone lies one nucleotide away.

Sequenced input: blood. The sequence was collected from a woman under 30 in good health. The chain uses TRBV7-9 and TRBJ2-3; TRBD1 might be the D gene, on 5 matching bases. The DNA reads TGTGCCAGCAGCCCGACAGTAAATACGCAGTATTTT. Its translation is CASSPTVNTQYF.